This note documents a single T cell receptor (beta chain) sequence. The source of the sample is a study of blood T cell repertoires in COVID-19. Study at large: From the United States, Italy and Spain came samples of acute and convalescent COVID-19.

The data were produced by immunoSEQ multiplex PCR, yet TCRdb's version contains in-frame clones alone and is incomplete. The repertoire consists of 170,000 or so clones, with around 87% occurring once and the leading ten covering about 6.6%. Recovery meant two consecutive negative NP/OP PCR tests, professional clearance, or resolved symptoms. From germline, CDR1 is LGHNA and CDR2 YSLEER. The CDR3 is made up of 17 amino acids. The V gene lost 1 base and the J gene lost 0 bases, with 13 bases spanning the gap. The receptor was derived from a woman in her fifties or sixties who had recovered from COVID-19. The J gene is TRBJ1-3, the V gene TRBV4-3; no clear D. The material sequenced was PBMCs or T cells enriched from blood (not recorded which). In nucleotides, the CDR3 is TGCGCCAGCAGCCAAGGACTAGTGATCCGCTCTGGAAACACCATATATTTT. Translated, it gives CASSQGLVIRSGNTIYF.